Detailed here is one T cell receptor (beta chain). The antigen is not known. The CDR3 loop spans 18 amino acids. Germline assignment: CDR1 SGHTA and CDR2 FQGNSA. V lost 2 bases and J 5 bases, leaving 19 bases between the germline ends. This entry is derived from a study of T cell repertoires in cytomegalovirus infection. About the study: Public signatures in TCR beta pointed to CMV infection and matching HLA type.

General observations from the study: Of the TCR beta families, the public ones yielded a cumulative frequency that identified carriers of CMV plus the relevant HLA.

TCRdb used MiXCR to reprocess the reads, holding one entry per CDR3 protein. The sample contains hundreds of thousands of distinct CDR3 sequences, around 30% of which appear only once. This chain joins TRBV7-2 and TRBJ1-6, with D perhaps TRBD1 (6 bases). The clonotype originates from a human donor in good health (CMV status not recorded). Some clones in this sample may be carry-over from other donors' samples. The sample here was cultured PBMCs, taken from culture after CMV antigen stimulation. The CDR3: CASSLRGRTVGHNSPLHF. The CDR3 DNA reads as TGTGCCAGCAGCTTACGGGGCAGGACAGTGGGCCATAATTCACCCCTCCACTTT.